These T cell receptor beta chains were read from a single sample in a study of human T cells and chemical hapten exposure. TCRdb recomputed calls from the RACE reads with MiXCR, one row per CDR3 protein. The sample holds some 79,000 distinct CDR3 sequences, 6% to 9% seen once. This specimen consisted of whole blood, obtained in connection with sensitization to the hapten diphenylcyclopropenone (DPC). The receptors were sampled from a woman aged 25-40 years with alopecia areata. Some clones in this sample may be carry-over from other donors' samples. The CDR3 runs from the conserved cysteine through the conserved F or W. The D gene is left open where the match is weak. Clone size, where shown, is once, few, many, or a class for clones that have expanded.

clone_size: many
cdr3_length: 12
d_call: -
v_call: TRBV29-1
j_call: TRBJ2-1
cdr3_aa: CSVEARYNEQFF
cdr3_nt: TGCAGCGTTGAGGCCAGGTACAATGAGCAGTTCTTC

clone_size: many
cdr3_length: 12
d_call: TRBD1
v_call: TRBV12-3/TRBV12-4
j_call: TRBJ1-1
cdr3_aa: CASSPTGSEAFF
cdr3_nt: TGTGCCAGCAGTCCGACAGGGTCTGAAGCTTTCTTT

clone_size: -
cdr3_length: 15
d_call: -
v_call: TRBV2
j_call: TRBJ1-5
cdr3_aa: CASSDSRGGSQPQHF
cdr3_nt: TGTGCCAGCAGTGACAGTAGGGGAGGTAGTCAGCCCCAGCATTTT

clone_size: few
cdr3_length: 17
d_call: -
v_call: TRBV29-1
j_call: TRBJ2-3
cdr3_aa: CSVEDLLPRRYTDTQYF
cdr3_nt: TGCAGCGTTGAAGATCTTCTGCCCCGGAGGTACACAGATACGCAGTATTTT

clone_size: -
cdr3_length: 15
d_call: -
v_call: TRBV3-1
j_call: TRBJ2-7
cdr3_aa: CASSQASSYLYEQYF
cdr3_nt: TGTGCCAGCAGCCAAGCGTCCAGTTATCTTTACGAGCAGTACTTC

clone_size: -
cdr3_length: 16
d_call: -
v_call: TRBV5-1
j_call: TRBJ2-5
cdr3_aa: CASSLGSGPGQETQYF
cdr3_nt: TGCGCCAGCAGCTTGGGGTCCGGGCCGGGACAAGAGACCCAGTACTTC

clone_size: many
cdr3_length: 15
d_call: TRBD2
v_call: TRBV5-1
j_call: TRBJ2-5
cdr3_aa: CASSRVSGGQETQYF
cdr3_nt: TGCGCCAGCAGCCGGGTTTCGGGGGGCCAAGAGACCCAGTACTTC

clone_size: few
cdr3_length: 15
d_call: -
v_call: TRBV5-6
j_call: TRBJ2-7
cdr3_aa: CASSRGLGWMYEQYF
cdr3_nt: TGTGCCAGCAGCCGTGGACTCGGATGGATGTACGAGCAGTACTTC

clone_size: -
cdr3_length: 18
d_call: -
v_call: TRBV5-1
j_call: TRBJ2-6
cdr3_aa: CASSLTSSLFSGANVLTF
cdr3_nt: TGCGCCAGCAGCTTGACATCTTCCCTTTTCTCTGGGGCCAACGTCCTGACTTTC

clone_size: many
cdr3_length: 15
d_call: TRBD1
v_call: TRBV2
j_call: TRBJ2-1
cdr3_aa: CASVSGTGFPNEQFF
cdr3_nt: TGTGCCAGCGTTTCCGGGACAGGCTTCCCCAATGAGCAGTTCTTC

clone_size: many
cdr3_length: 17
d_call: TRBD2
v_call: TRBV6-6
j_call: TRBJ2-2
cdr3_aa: CASSYLAAGGPSGELFF
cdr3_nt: TGTGCCAGCAGTTACCTGGCAGCGGGGGGGCCTAGCGGGGAGCTGTTTTTT

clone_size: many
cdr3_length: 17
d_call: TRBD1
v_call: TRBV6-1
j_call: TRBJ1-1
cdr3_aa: CASSLVDRSFMNTEAFF
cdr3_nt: TGTGCCAGCAGCCTGGTGGACAGGTCTTTCATGAACACTGAAGCTTTCTTT

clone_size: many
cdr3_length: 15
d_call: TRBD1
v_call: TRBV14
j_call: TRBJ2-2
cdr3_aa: CASSQDRGITGELFF
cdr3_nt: TGTGCCAGCAGCCAGGACAGGGGTATCACCGGGGAGCTGTTTTTT

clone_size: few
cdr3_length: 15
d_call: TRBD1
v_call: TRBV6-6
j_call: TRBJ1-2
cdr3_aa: CASSYPTGGDYGYTF
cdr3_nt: TGTGCCAGCAGTTACCCGACAGGGGGCGACTATGGCTACACCTTC

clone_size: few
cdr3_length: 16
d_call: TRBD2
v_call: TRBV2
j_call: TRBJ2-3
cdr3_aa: CASSGVQRGNTDTQYF
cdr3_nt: TGTGCCAGCAGTGGGGTCCAGCGGGGAAACACAGATACGCAGTATTTT

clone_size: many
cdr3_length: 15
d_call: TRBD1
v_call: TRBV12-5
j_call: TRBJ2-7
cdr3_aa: CASGRGQVSSYEQYF
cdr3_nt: TGTGCTAGTGGTCGAGGACAGGTGAGCTCCTACGAGCAGTACTTC

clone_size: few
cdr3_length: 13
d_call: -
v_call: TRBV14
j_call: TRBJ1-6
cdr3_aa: CASSRISSSPLHF
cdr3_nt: TGTGCCAGCAGTCGAATATCGAGTTCACCCCTCCACTTT

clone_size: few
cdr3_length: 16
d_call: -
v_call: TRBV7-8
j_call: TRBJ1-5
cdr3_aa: CASSLNWGFSNQPQHF
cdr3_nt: TGTGCCAGCAGCTTAAATTGGGGGTTTAGCAATCAGCCCCAGCATTTT

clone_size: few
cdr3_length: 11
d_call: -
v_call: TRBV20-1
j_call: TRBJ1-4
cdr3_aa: CSAWGGEKLFF
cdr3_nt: TGCAGTGCTTGGGGGGGGGAAAAACTGTTTTTT

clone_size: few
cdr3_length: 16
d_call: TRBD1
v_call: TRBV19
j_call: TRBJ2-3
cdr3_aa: CASSRQGVQTTDTQYF
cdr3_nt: TGTGCCAGTAGTAGACAGGGGGTCCAAACCACAGATACGCAGTATTTT

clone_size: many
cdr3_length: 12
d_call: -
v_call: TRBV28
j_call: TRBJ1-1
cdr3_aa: CASTLPPGTAFF
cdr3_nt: TGTGCCAGCACCCTACCCCCAGGGACAGCTTTCTTT

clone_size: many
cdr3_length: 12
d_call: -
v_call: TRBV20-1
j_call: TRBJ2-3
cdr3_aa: CSASPDTDTQYF
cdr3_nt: TGCAGTGCTAGTCCCGACACAGATACGCAGTATTTT

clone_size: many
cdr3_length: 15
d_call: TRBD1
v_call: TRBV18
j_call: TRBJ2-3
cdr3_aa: CASSPTGGWTDTQYF
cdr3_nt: TGTGCCAGCTCACCGACAGGGGGGTGGACAGATACGCAGTATTTT